The 14 T cell receptor beta chains presented below share a single source sample, sequenced in a study of early T cells in non-severe SARS-CoV-2 infection. From the 5' RACE reads, TCRdb called clonotypes with MiXCR, one entry per CDR3 protein. Among 55,000 to 70,000 distinct CDR3 sequences listed, approximately 12% were seen once. Sequences were obtained from whole blood. The receptor source for this set is an adult who was a healthcare worker with PCR-confirmed SARS-CoV-2 infection or an uninfected control (not recorded which).

This clonotype was observed once. The chain links TRBV4-3 to TRBJ1-3; D might be TRBD1 (5 bases). In germline, CDR1 is LGHNA, CDR2 YSLEER. This CDR3 has 15 residues. V shed 0 bases and J shed 0 bases, with 6 bases lying between them. CDR3 amino acids: CASSQDGGSGNTIYF. The CDR3 DNA reads as TGCGCCAGCAGCCAAGATGGGGGCTCTGGAAACACCATATATTTT.

This clonotype was counted many times. This CDR3 is CASSQDSSGNTIYF. CDR3 nucleotide sequence: TGTGCCAGCAGTCAAGACAGCTCTGGAAACACCATATATTTT. The chain carries TRBV11-2 and TRBJ1-3, with D perhaps TRBD1 (5 bases). In germline, CDR1 is SGHAT, CDR2 FQNNGV. This CDR3 comprises 14 residues. V was pared by 6 bases and J by 0 bases, with 9 bases between.

There are many counts of this clonotype. The chain has TRBV27 and TRBJ2-2, with TRBD2 identical over 13 bases. With V trimmed by 2 bases and J by 6 bases, 0 bases remained unmatched. Germline lookup yields CDR1 MNHEY and CDR2 SMNVEV (reference sequence). The CDR3 consists of 15 residues. CDR3 loop: CASSLTSGGAGELFF. CDR3 DNA: TGTGCCAGCAGTTTAACTAGCGGGGGGGCCGGGGAGCTGTTTTTT.

In this sample, this clonotype turned up many times. This chain uses TRBV28 with TRBJ2-1; 9 bases agree with TRBD1. Trimming at V came to 5 bases and at J to 6 bases, leaving 14 bases not matched to a gene. This CDR3 has 17 amino acids. Germline CDR1 is MDHEN and CDR2 is SYDVKM. The CDR3 nucleotides read TGTGCCAGCAGTCGGACAGGGGCTCGAGAAAAGCGCAATGAGCAGTTCTTC. This sequence encodes CASSRTGAREKRNEQFF. The variable domain in full, completed from reference TRBV28 and TRBJ2-1, reads DVKVTQSSRYLVKRTGEKVFLECVQDMDHENMFWYRQDPGLGLRLIYFSYDVKMKEKGDIPEGYSVSREKKERFSLILESASTNQTSMYLCASSRTGAREKRNEQFFGPGTRLTVL.

This clonotype was found a few times. The chain links TRBV30 to TRBJ2-3; TRBD1 or TRBD2 may be the D gene (5 bases each). CDR3 size: 14 residues. With 0 bases removed from V and 6 bases from J, the gap between germline ends came to 13 bases. Germline V lookup: CDR1 GTSNPN, CDR2 SVGIG (reference sequence). This CDR3 reads CAWSVFGEGDTQYF. In DNA, the CDR3 is TGTGCCTGGAGTGTATTCGGAGAGGGGGATACGCAGTATTTT.

The chain uses TRBV6-5 and TRBJ1-2, with TRBD1 matching 9 bases. V lost 4 bases to trimming and J lost 2 bases; unmatched junction nucleotides: 11. This CDR3 is built from 17 residues. The V gene's germline CDR1 is MNHEY and CDR2 SVGAGI. CDR3 DNA sequence: TGTGCCAGCAGTTCGCGGGCCGGGACAGGGACCAACTATGGCTACACCTTC. This translates into CASSSRAGTGTNYGYTF.

This clonotype was observed a handful of times. The chain uses TRBV20-1 and TRBJ1-1; TRBD1 is a possible D gene (6 bases). The germline V gene encodes CDR1 DFQATT and CDR2 SNEGSKA (reference sequence). The CDR3 totals 14 residues. Trimming removed 0 bases from V and 6 bases from J, with 14 bases in between. The CDR3 loop reads CSARDRGAGAEAFF. The CDR3 DNA is TGCAGTGCTAGAGATCGGGGGGCGGGAGCTGAAGCTTTCTTT.

V and J are TRBV29-1 and TRBJ2-7; no definite D call. CDR1 and CDR2 from the germline V gene are SQVTM and ANQGSEA. This CDR3 has 12 residues. V dropped 4 bases and J dropped 0 bases, with 7 bases sitting between them. In DNA, the CDR3 is TGCAGCGTTGGCAGGTTCTCCTACGAGCAGTACTTC. It codes for CSVGRFSYEQYF.

The sample holds many counts of this clonotype. J is TRBJ1-1 and V is TRBV7-3; the D gene is possibly TRBD1 (5 bases). The CDR3 sequence is 13 residues long. Germline CDR1 is SGHTA and CDR2 is FQGTGA. V was cut by 6 bases and J by 2 bases, with 10 bases left in between. CDR3 coding DNA: TGTGCCAGCAGAGGGACGGTAAACACTGAAGCTTTCTTT. This sequence encodes CASRGTVNTEAFF.

There are a few counts of this clonotype. The chain couples TRBV6-2 or TRBV6-3 to TRBJ2-7; tentative D call: TRBD1 (6 bases). The ends were cut back, 7 bases at V and 3 bases at J, with 10 bases in the middle. This CDR3 has 12 amino acids. Per the germline V gene, CDR1 is MNHEY and CDR2 is SVGEGT. This CDR3 reads CASKDSFYEQYF. The CDR3 DNA follows: TGTGCCAGCAAGGACAGCTTCTACGAGCAGTACTTC.

This clonotype has just a few counts. CDR3 in amino acids: CASSPLGLLATDTQYF. The CDR3 nucleotides are TGTGCCAGCTCACCCTTGGGACTGCTGGCCACAGATACGCAGTATTTT. V is TRBV18 and J is TRBJ2-3; a weak D match, TRBD2 (6 bases). V was pared by 3 bases and J by 2 bases, with 15 bases between. The CDR3 consists of 16 residues. The germline CDR1 and CDR2 sequences are KGHSH and LQKENI.

On this clonotype: A junction boundary mismatches the germline segment, possibly from a read error. The chain links TRBV30 to TRBJ2-5; TRBD1 might be the D (5 bases). The CDR3 is 14 amino acids. Looked up from germline, CDR1 is GTSNPN and CDR2 is SVGIG (reference sequence). CDR3 loop: CAWSAGIIQGTQYF. The DNA of the CDR3 is TGTGCCTGGAGCGCAGGGATAATACAAGGGACCCAGTACTTC.

The V call is TRBV7-8, the J call TRBJ2-7; TRBD2 matches at 8 bases. Germline-derived CDR1 and CDR2 are SGHVS and FQNEAQ. The CDR3 loop spans 12 amino acids. CDR3: CASSSYERGLNV. In DNA form, the CDR3 reads TGTGCCAGCAGCTCCTACGAGCGGGGGCTAAACGTC.

This clonotype was observed many times. One junction end does not reproduce the germline sequence, and a read error may be involved. The chain joins TRBV6-4 to TRBJ2-3, with 8 bases identical to TRBD1. The germline V gene has CDR1 MRHNA and CDR2 SNTAGT. CDR3 length: 15 amino acids. The CDR3 coding sequence is TGTGCCAGCAGTCACTCGGGACAGGCCACAGATACGCAGTATTTT. It translates to CASSHSGQATDTQYF.